This entry lists 9 T cell receptor beta chains sequenced from one sample in a study of graft-versus-host responses after intestinal transplantation. The assay was immunoSEQ multiplex PCR, and TCRdb's table has in-frame clones only and misses some. The sample yields about 12,000 clones, around 83% seen once. This specimen consisted of PBMCs, obtained just under 130 days after transplant. These receptors all stem from a human patient who received an intestinal transplant, so some T cells may come from the graft donor.

DNA for the CDR3: TGTGCCAGCAGCGATCGGCTTTTCTCTGGGGCCAACGTCCTGACTTTC. This encodes CASSDRLFSGANVLTF. The genes are TRBV9 and TRBJ2-6; D is unclear. The CDR3 loop spans 16 amino acids. V lost 3 bases and J lost 0, with 10 bases in between. Germline V gene sequence: CDR1 SGDLS, CDR2 YYNGEE.

The V and J genes are TRBV11-3 and TRBJ2-5; D unresolved. The V end lost 0 bases, the J end lost 2 bases, and 7 bases lay between the germline ends. This CDR3 spans 14 amino acids. Germline V CDR1 and CDR2: SGHNT, YENEEA. CDR3 sequence reads: CASSLDPVQETQYF. The CDR3 nucleotides are TGTGCCAGCAGCTTAGACCCAGTTCAAGAGACCCAGTACTTC.

This clone occurred once. The chain uses TRBV29-1 and TRBJ2-3; TRBD2 might be the D (6 bases). The germline V gene encodes CDR1 SQVTM and CDR2 ANQGSEA. V lost 4 bases, J lost 0 bases, and 14 bases lay in between. The CDR3 covers 15 residues. CDR3 nucleotide sequence: TGCAGCGTTGTATTTGGCGGGGTAAGCACAGATACGCAGTATTTT. Translation gives CSVVFGGVSTDTQYF.

The V and J genes are TRBV7-9 and TRBJ1-5, with D unclear. This CDR3 has 12 amino acids. V was shortened by 5 bases and J by 5 bases, with 7 bases between the two germline ends. In germline, CDR1 is SEHNR, CDR2 FQNEAQ (reference sequence). The CDR3 DNA reads TGTGCCAGCAGCCCCATTTATCAGCCCCAGCATTTT. This sequence encodes CASSPIYQPQHF.

This clone was picked up one time. The chain links TRBV2 to TRBJ2-7, with 9 positions matching TRBD2. The CDR3 is 15 residues long. Germline V CDR1 and CDR2: SNHLY, FYNNEI. Trimming took 7 bases from V and 5 from J; bases not matched to a gene: 12. The chain's CDR3 is CASKISGTSLHEQYF. CDR3 DNA: TGTGCCAGCAAAATATCCGGGACTAGCCTTCACGAGCAGTACTTC.

This clone was found once. The chain carries TRBV19 and TRBJ1-1; D is unclear. Looked up from germline, CDR1 is LNHDA and CDR2 is SQIVND (reference sequence). Trimming shortened V by 6 bases and J by 11 bases, and 10 bases separated the two germline ends. The CDR3 length is 10 residues. The CDR3 reads CASSGRWAFF. DNA for the CDR3: TGTGCCAGTAGCGGGAGGTGGGCTTTCTTT.

V gene TRBV9 combines with J gene TRBJ2-1; 10 bases line up with TRBD2. Germline CDR1 reads SGDLS; CDR2 reads YYNGEE. Germline trimming cut 6 bases from V and 3 bases from J; bases unmatched to any gene: 3. CDR3 length equals 14 residues. The CDR3 region is CASTGTSDYNEQFF. In nucleotides, the CDR3 is TGTGCCAGCACCGGGACTAGCGACTACAATGAGCAGTTCTTC.

The chain combines TRBV18 with TRBJ1-3, with a tentative D call TRBD1 (6 bases). V was pared by 4 bases and J by 0 bases, with 13 bases between. The germline CDR1 and CDR2 sequences are KGHSH and LQKENI. The length of the CDR3 is 16 residues. The CDR3 loop reads CASSQGGLNSGNTIYF. The CDR3 DNA reads TGTGCCAGCTCACAGGGGGGACTGAACTCTGGAAACACCATATATTTT.

The V gene is TRBV23-1, the J gene TRBJ2-5; D not resolved. TRBV23-1 is placed among ORFs of uncertain function. This CDR3 is 16 amino acids long. The V end was cut by 1 base, the J end by 2 bases, with 14 bases between. The CDR3 bases are TGCGCCAGCAGTCAATTAGTAGCCAGGTCACAAGAGACCCAGTACTTC. Its translation: CASSQLVARSQETQYF.